This T cell receptor beta chain was sequenced during a study of T cell responses to AZD1222 COVID-19 vaccine. Sequencing was performed with immunoSEQ multiplex PCR; in TCRdb, only in-frame clones are kept and a portion is missing. The table shows 100,000 to 150,000 clones, with around 88% occurring only once. A word on this clone: Its antigen remains unidentified.

Study-level findings and limits: The peak T cell response came first, and repertoires were sampled only after it.

The TCR was taken from an adult in good health. Sequences were derived from peripheral blood, sampled on day 0 of AZD1222 vaccination.

The CDR3 loop reads CAISGDRGPGNTIYF. The CDR3 DNA reads TGTGCCATCAGTGGGGACAGGGGGCCTGGAAACACCATATATTTT. The J gene is TRBJ1-3, the V gene TRBV10-3; 12 nucleotides align to TRBD1. The CDR3 runs to 15 residues. The germline gives CDR1 ENHRY, CDR2 SYGVKD. The V and J ends lost 4 bases and 2 bases, in that order; junction bases with no gene match: 0.